The 26 T cell receptor beta chains below all came from one sample that was sequenced in a study of early T cells in non-severe SARS-CoV-2 infection. Each CDR3 protein gets one entry after TCRdb re-called the 5' RACE reads with MiXCR. The sample has about 67,000 distinct CDR3 sequences, 9% to 10% seen once. Sequencing was performed on whole blood, taken at baseline. The receptors here all came from an adult who was a healthcare worker with PCR-confirmed SARS-CoV-2 infection or an uninfected control (not recorded which).

The chain uses TRBV10-3 and TRBJ2-4; no reliable D call. With 0 bases removed from V and 9 bases from J, the gap between germline ends came to 12 bases. CDR1 and CDR2 from the germline V gene are ENHRY and SYGVKD. This CDR3 spans 14 amino acids. For the CDR3, the DNA is TGTGCCATCAGTGAGTCACCCGATACGGCCATTCAGTACTTC. Its protein product is CAISESPDTAIQYF.

This clonotype appeared many times. The chain is built from TRBV28 and TRBJ1-5; 7 bases map to TRBD1. Germline assignment: CDR1 MDHEN and CDR2 SYDVKM. The CDR3 extends over 15 amino acids. The J segment lost 2 bases and the V segment lost 5 bases, leaving 6 bases of the junction unmatched. The CDR3 loop reads CASSVTGRRNQPQHF. As DNA, the CDR3 is TGTGCCAGCAGTGTGACAGGGAGACGCAATCAGCCCCAGCATTTT.

This clonotype was observed a handful of times. This chain joins TRBV28 and TRBJ1-5; D is perhaps TRBD1 (6 bases). Trimming shortened V by 6 bases and J by 3 bases, and 15 bases separated the two germline ends. This CDR3 region has 15 residues. The germline V gene encodes CDR1 MDHEN and CDR2 SYDVKM. The CDR3 spells CASRSRQATNQPQHF. The DNA of the CDR3 is TGTGCCAGCAGATCTCGACAGGCTACCAATCAGCCCCAGCATTTT.

The chain employs TRBV29-1 and TRBJ2-1; 7 nucleotides line up with TRBD1. Germline V gene lookup returns CDR1 SQVTM and CDR2 ANQGSEA. The CDR3 contains 14 residues. V lost 3 bases to trimming and J lost 14 bases; unmatched junction nucleotides: 16. The CDR3 region has the DNA TGCAGCGTTGACGGGACCGGGACAGACTACCCCGAGTTCTTC. Amino acid sequence: CSVDGTGTDYPEFF.

In this sample, this clonotype turned up a few times. The gene calls are TRBV7-2 and TRBJ2-3, with a weak D call TRBD2 (6 bases). The CDR3 length is 15 residues. The germline V gene has CDR1 SGHTA and CDR2 FQGNSA. Deletions cut 3 bases from V and 6 bases from J, with 16 bases between. The CDR3 nucleotides are TGTGCCAGCAGCTTGAGGACTACTCGGTCGGATACGCAGTATTTT. It yields the protein CASSLRTTRSDTQYF.

This clonotype was picked up a small number of times. The chain uses TRBV7-3 and TRBJ2-1, with 8 bases lining up with TRBD1. The V gene's germline CDR1 is SGHTA and CDR2 FQGTGA. Losses at the gene ends were 5 bases for V and 8 bases for J; bases not matched to a gene: 2. The CDR3 is 12 residues long. CDR3 in amino acids: CASSQGAYEQFF. Written as DNA, the CDR3 is TGTGCCAGCAGCCAGGGGGCCTATGAGCAGTTCTTC.

J is TRBJ1-1 and V is TRBV14, with TRBD1 matching 7 bases. CDR1 is SGHDN and CDR2 is FVKESK in the germline V gene. The CDR3 contains 15 residues. The J segment lost 2 bases and the V segment lost 5 bases, leaving 8 bases of the junction unmatched. The CDR3 is CASSAQGFGNTEAFF. CDR3 nucleotide sequence: TGTGCCAGCAGCGCACAGGGGTTCGGTAACACTGAAGCTTTCTTT. The full variable domain, in which reference TRBV14 and TRBJ1-1 provide the parts outside the CDR3, is EAGVTQFPSHSVIEKGQTVTLRCDPISGHDNLYWYRRVMGKEIKFLLHFVKESKQDESGMPNNRFLAERTGGTYSTLKVQPAELEDSGVYFCASSAQGFGNTEAFFGQGTRLTVV.

This clonotype occurred many times. The chain employs TRBV12-3 or TRBV12-4 and TRBJ1-1, with a possible D match to TRBD1 (6 bases). The length of the CDR3 is 13 residues. The V gene lost 5 bases and the J gene lost 6 bases, with 13 bases spanning the gap. CDR3 residues: CASSLGGLPEAFF. The CDR3 region has the DNA TGTGCCAGCAGTCTGGGGGGGCTACCTGAAGCTTTCTTT.

This clonotype was seen ten or more times. The chain links TRBV6-1 to TRBJ2-2; 8 positions match TRBD1. CDR1 is MNHNS, CDR2 SASEGT, per germline. The CDR3 is made up of 14 amino acids. Trimming removed 7 bases from V and 5 bases from J; junction bases left unmatched: 6. The CDR3 sequence: CASILDRGTGELFF. In nucleotides, the CDR3 is TGTGCCAGCATTCTCGACAGGGGAACCGGGGAGCTGTTTTTT.

This chain joins TRBV5-1 and TRBJ2-1; a possible D gene is TRBD1 (6 bases). This CDR3 is built from 14 residues. Trimming took 0 bases from V and 8 from J, leaving 12 bases between them. Germline loops: CDR1 SGHRS, CDR2 YFSETQ. This CDR3 reads CASSLVGGRDEQFF. CDR3 DNA sequence: TGCGCCAGCAGCTTGGTAGGGGGAAGGGATGAGCAGTTCTTC.

The chain uses TRBV20-1 and TRBJ2-3; 7 bases agree with TRBD2. This CDR3 region has 14 residues. Trimming took 7 bases from V and 2 from J; bases not matched to a gene: 9. CDR1 is DFQATT, CDR2 SNEGSKA, per germline (reference sequence). The CDR3: CSVRQRENTDTQYF. CDR3 nucleotide sequence: TGCAGTGTCCGGCAGCGGGAAAACACAGATACGCAGTATTTT.

This clonotype was seen ten or more times. This sequence joins TRBV29-1 and TRBJ2-7; 7 nucleotides line up with TRBD2. This CDR3 region has 13 residues. Germline V CDR1 and CDR2: SQVTM, ANQGSEA. V was pared by 3 bases and J by 5 bases, with 7 bases of the junction left unmatched. CDR3: CSVEYGRSHEQYF. The CDR3, as DNA: TGCAGCGTTGAGTACGGGAGGTCCCACGAGCAGTACTTC.

The V gene is TRBV24-1, the J gene TRBJ2-3, with D maybe TRBD2 (6 bases). CDR1 is KGHDR, CDR2 SFDVKD, per germline. This CDR3 region has 15 residues. The V end lost 4 bases, the J end lost 0 bases, and 10 bases lay between the germline ends. The CDR3: CATSDAGTSTDTQYF. The CDR3, as DNA: TGTGCCACCAGTGACGCCGGGACTAGCACAGATACGCAGTATTTT.

This rearrangement joins TRBV6-2 or TRBV6-3 to TRBJ1-2; D gene unclear. Germline lookup yields CDR1 MNHEY and CDR2 SVGEGT. Trimming took off 7 bases at V and 3 bases at J, with 12 bases between the two ends. The CDR3 runs to 13 residues. The CDR3 loop reads CASKGVIHYGYTF. CDR3 nucleotides: TGTGCCAGCAAGGGAGTGATACACTATGGCTACACCTTC.

As regards this clonotype: Just one base apart from a much larger clone, this may be a read error. The chain carries TRBV6-2 or TRBV6-3 and TRBJ1-2; D is ambiguous. Germline V gene sequence: CDR1 MNHEY, CDR2 SVGEGT. The CDR3 has 14 amino acids. The CDR3 loop is CAGSYSFHLYGYTF. In nucleotides, the CDR3 is TGTGCCGGCAGTTACTCGTTTCATCTCTATGGCTACACCTTC.

This chain uses TRBV5-5 with TRBJ2-1, with TRBD1 identical over 7 bases. Germline values: CDR1 SGHKS, CDR2 YYEKEE (reference sequence). This CDR3 spans 15 amino acids. V dropped 1 base and J dropped 6; count of bases not matched to a gene: 7. CDR3 nucleotide sequence: TGTGCCAGCAGCTTGTCACAGGGGTTAGTCAATGAGCAGTTCTTC. Residues: CASSLSQGLVNEQFF.

This clonotype was seen more than once but under ten times. This chain uses TRBV28 with TRBJ1-5; 9 positions match TRBD1. The germline V gene has CDR1 MDHEN and CDR2 SYDVKM. The J segment lost 7 bases and the V segment lost 6 bases, leaving 7 bases of the junction unmatched. CDR3 size: 14 residues. The CDR3 region has the DNA TGTGCCAGCAGCTCGGACAGGGGCTTACAGCCCCAGCATTTT. It yields the protein CASSSDRGLQPQHF.

The genes are TRBV5-6 and TRBJ2-1, with TRBD2 matching over 13 bases. The J segment lost 5 bases and the V segment lost 0 bases, leaving 8 bases of the junction unmatched. The germline V gene has CDR1 SGHDT and CDR2 YYEEEE. This CDR3 has 18 residues. Here the CDR3 reads CASSLVTAGLAGHNEQFF. In nucleotides, the CDR3 is TGTGCCAGCAGCTTGGTGACGGCGGGACTAGCGGGGCACAATGAGCAGTTCTTC.

This clonotype has only a few counts. V and J are TRBV20-1 and TRBJ2-7, with D unresolved. CDR1 and CDR2 (germline): DFQATT, SNEGSKA (reference sequence). Trimming cost V 6 bases and J 1 base, with 19 bases left between them. The CDR3 has 15 amino acids. CDR3 protein: CSASLSGQESYEQYF. Here the CDR3 DNA reads TGCAGTGCGAGCCTTTCAGGTCAGGAATCCTACGAGCAGTACTTC.

This clonotype appeared a few times. The V and J genes are TRBV19 and TRBJ1-1; 10 bases map to TRBD1. The J segment lost 7 bases and the V segment lost 3 bases, leaving 5 bases of the junction unmatched. Germline assignment: CDR1 LNHDA and CDR2 SQIVND (reference sequence). The CDR3 covers 14 residues. As DNA, the CDR3 is TGTGCCAGTAGTATCGGGGGACAGGGGATTGAAGCTTTCTTT. Translation: CASSIGGQGIEAFF.

The CDR3 loop is CASSPHYGYTF. The CDR3 coding sequence is TGTGCCAGCAGTCCCCACTATGGCTACACCTTC. The chain couples TRBV28 to TRBJ1-2; no clear D gene. V was trimmed by 5 bases and J by 3 bases, leaving 4 bases between them. The CDR3 runs to 11 residues. Germline lookup yields CDR1 MDHEN and CDR2 SYDVKM.

The CDR3 spells CASSFNGMGEQYF. CDR3 nucleotides: TGTGCCAGCAGCTTCAACGGAATGGGAGAGCAGTACTTC. The chain carries TRBV7-9 and TRBJ2-7; D unresolved. The CDR3 spans 13 residues. V shed 3 bases and J shed 7 bases, with 13 bases lying between them. The germline V gene has CDR1 SEHNR and CDR2 FQNEAQ (reference sequence).

This clonotype was recorded many times. The J gene is TRBJ2-2, the V gene TRBV11-3, with no clear D. Germline V gene sequence: CDR1 SGHNT, CDR2 YENEEA. The length of the CDR3 is 12 residues. V lost 3 bases to trimming and J lost 5 bases, with 4 bases between them. As DNA, the CDR3 is TGTGCCAGCAGCTTCTTAACCGGGGAGCTGTTTTTT. It codes for CASSFLTGELFF.

This clonotype was seen at least ten times. The chain links TRBV11-2 to TRBJ2-2, with 10 bases matching TRBD2. The CDR3 is made up of 17 amino acids. V was clipped by 1 base and J by 4 bases; unmatched bases: 6. Germline loops: CDR1 SGHAT, CDR2 FQNNGV. The CDR3 loop is CASSLASAGGRTGELFF. In nucleotides, the CDR3 is TGTGCCAGCAGCTTAGCCTCAGCGGGAGGGCGCACCGGGGAGCTGTTTTTT.

In this sample, this clonotype is medium-sized (0.01 to 0.1%). The chain combines TRBV12-3 or TRBV12-4 with TRBJ2-7; D tentatively fits TRBD1 or TRBD2 (5 bases each). The CDR3 has 15 residues. The V and J ends lost 5 bases and 1 base respectively, with 15 bases between them. This chain's CDR3 is CASSVGTYLSYEQYF. The CDR3 nucleotides read TGTGCCAGCAGTGTAGGGACCTACCTATCCTACGAGCAGTACTTC.

This clonotype was observed many times. The rearrangement links TRBV20-1 to TRBJ1-5; 9 bases match TRBD1. Germline V lookup: CDR1 DFQATT, CDR2 SNEGSKA (reference sequence). The V and J ends lost 6 bases and 5 bases, in that order; junction bases with no gene match: 2. The CDR3 consists of 12 residues. The CDR3 DNA sequence: TGCAGTGCACGGACAGGGGATCAGCCCCAGCATTTT. This translates into CSARTGDQPQHF.